This T cell receptor (beta chain) derives from a study of T cell changes during pregnancy in multiple sclerosis. The CDR3 runs 15 residues. After removal of 7 bases from V and 3 bases from J, the junction contained 10 bases not matched to a gene. CDR1 and CDR2 (germline): SGHVS, FNYEAQ. Assay used: immunoSEQ multiplex PCR; TCRdb lists only in-frame clones, some missing. Altogether roughly 70,000 clones are present, over 80% being singletons, with the ten largest covering 2.8%. The TCR comes from a female donor in good health, enrolled as a control in a pregnancy study. Material: peripheral blood, obtained in the third trimester of pregnancy. The chain uses TRBV7-6 and TRBJ2-3; 7 bases agree with TRBD1. CDR3 amino acids: CASTHRDSLTDTQYF. CDR3 DNA sequence: TGTGCCAGCACGCACCGGGACAGCCTTACAGATACGCAGTATTTT.